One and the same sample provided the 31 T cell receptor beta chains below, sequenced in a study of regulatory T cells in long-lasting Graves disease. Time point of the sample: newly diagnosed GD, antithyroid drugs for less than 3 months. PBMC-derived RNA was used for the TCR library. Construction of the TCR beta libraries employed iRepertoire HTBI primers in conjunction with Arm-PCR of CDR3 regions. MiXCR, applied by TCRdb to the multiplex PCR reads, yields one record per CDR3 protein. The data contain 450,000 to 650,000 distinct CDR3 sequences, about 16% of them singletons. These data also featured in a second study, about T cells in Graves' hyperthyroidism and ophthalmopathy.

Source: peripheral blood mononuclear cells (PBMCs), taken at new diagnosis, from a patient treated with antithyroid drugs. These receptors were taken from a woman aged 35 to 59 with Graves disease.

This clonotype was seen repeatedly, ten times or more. The CDR3 coding sequence is TGCAGTGCTAGGATGGGACATGGGATCACAGATACGCAGTATTTT. As protein: CSARMGHGITDTQYF. The chain recombines TRBV20-1 with TRBJ2-3; D is perhaps TRBD1 (6 bases). The CDR3 is 15 amino acids. In germline, CDR1 is DFQATT, CDR2 SNEGSKA (reference sequence). Deletions cut 3 bases from V and 2 bases from J, with 15 bases between.

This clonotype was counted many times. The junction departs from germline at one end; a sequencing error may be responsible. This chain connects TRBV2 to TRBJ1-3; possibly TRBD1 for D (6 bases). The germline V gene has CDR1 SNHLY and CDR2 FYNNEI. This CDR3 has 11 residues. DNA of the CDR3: TGTGCCAGCAGTGAGTCAGGACAGAGAGATTTT. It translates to CASSESGQRDF. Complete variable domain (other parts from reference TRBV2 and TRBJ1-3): EPEVTQTPSHQVTQMGQEVILRCVPISNHLYFYWYRQILGQKVEFLVSFYNNEISEKSEIFDDQFSVERPDGSNFTLKIRSTKLEDSAMYFCASSESGQRDFGEGSWLTVV.

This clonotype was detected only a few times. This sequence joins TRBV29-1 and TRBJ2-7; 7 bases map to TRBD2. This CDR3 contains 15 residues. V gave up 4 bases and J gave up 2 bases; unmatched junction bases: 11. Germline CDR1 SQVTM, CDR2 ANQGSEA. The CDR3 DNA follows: TGCAGCGTTGTTATATGGGGAGGGAGACCCTACGAGCAGTACTTC. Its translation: CSVVIWGGRPYEQYF.

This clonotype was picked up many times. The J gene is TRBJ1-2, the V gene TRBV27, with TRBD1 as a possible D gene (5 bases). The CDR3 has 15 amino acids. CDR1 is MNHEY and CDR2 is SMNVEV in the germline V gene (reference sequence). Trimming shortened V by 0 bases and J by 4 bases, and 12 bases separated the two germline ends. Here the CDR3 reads CASSLSGAGGYGYTF. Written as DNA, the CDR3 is TGTGCCAGCAGTTTATCCGGGGCCGGTGGCTATGGCTACACCTTC.

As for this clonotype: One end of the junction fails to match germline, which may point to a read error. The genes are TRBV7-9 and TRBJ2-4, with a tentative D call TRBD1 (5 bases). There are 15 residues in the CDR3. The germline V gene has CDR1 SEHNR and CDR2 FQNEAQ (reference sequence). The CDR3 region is CASSFRRVGKNTQYF. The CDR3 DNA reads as TGTGCCAGCAGTTTCCGCAGGGTTGGCAAAAACACTCAGTACTTC.

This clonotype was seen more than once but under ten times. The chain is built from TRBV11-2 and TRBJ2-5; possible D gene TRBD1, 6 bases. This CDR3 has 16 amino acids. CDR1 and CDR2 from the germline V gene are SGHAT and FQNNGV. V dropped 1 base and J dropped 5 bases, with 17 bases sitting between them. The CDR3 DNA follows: TGTGCCAGCAGCTTAGGAACACAGGGAAAGGAGGAGACCCAGTACTTC. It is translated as CASSLGTQGKEETQYF.

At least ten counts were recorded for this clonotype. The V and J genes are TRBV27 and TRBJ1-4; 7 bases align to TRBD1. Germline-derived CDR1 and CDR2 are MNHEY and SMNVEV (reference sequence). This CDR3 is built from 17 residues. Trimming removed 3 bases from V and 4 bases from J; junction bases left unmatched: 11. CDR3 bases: TGTGCCAGCAGTTTTCGGCGGGGGGGGACAGATAATGAAAAACTGTTTTTT. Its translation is CASSFRRGGTDNEKLFF.

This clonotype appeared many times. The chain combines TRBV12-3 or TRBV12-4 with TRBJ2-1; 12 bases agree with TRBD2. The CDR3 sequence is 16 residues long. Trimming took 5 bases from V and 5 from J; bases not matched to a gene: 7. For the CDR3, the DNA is TGTGCCAGCAGTCTTCGGACTAGCGGGGACAACAATGAGCAGTTCTTC. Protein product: CASSLRTSGDNNEQFF.

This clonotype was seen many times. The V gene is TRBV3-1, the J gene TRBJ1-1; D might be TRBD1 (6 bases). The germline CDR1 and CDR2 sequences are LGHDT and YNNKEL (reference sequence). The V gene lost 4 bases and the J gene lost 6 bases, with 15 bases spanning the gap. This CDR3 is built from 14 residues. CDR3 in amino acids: CASSPVGGSAEAFF. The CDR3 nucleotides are TGTGCCAGCAGCCCAGTTGGGGGCTCCGCTGAAGCTTTCTTT.

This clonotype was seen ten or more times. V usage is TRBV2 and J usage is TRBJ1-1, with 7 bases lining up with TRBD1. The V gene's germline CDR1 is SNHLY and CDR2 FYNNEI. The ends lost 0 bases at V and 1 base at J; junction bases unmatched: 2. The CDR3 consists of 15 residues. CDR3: CASSEAGTANTEAFF. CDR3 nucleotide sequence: TGTGCCAGCAGTGAAGCCGGGACAGCGAACACTGAAGCTTTCTTT.

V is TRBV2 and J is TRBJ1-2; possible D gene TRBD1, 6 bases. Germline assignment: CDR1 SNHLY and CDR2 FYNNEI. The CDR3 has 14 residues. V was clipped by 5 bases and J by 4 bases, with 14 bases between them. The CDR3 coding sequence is TGTGCCAGCAGTAAAGGAGGGGGTGGCTATGGCTACACCTTC. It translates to CASSKGGGGYGYTF.

CDR3 protein: CASSLGSAQGNEQYF. CDR3 nucleotide sequence: TGCGCCAGCAGCTTGGGGTCAGCCCAGGGAAACGAGCAGTACTTC. This chain connects TRBV5-1 to TRBJ2-7; D is possibly TRBD1 (5 bases). Germline V CDR1 and CDR2: SGHRS, YFSETQ. Trimming cost V 0 bases and J 5 bases, with 15 bases left between them. The CDR3 loop spans 15 amino acids.

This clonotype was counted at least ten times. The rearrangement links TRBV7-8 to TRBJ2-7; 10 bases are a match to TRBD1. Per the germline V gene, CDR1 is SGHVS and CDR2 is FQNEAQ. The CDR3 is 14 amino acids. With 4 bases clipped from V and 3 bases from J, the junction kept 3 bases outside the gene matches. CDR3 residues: CASSSGQGLYEQYF. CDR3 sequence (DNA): TGTGCCAGCAGCTCGGGACAGGGGCTCTACGAGCAGTACTTC.

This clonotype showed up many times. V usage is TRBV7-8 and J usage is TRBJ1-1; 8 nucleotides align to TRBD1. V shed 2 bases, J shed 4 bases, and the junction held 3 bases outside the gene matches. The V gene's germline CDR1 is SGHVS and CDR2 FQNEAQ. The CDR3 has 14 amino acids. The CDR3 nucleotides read TGTGCCAGCAGCTTACCAGGGGGCCGCACTGAAGCTTTCTTT. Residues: CASSLPGGRTEAFF.

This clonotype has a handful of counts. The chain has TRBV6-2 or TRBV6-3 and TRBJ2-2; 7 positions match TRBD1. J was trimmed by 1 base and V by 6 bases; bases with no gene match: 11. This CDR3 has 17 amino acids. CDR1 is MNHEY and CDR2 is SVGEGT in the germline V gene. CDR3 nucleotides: TGTGCCAGCAGCTTGTGGGGCGACAGGGAGAACACCGGGGAGCTGTTTTTT. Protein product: CASSLWGDRENTGELFF.

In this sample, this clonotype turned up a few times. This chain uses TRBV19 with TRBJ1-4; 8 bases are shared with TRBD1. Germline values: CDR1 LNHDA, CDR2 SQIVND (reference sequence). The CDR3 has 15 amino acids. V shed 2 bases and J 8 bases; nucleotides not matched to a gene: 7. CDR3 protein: CASSIPGTGGEKLFF. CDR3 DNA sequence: TGTGCCAGTAGTATACCCGGGACAGGCGGCGAAAAACTGTTTTTT.

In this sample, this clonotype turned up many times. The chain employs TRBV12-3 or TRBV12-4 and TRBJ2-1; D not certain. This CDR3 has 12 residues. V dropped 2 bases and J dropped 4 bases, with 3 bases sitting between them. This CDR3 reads CASSLMYNEQFF. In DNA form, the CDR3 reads TGTGCCAGCAGTTTAATGTACAATGAGCAGTTCTTC.

CDR3 DNA: TGTGCCAGTAGATCTACTAGCGGGGGGTTCACAGATACGCAGTATTTT. Translating it yields CASRSTSGGFTDTQYF. This chain joins TRBV19 and TRBJ2-3; 12 nucleotides line up with TRBD2. V lost 6 bases and J lost 2; bases outside the gene matches: 6. Germline V lookup: CDR1 LNHDA, CDR2 SQIVND (reference sequence). This CDR3 contains 16 residues. The full variable domain, rest sourced from reference TRBV19 and TRBJ2-3, is DGGITQSPKYLFRKEGQNVTLSCEQNLNHDAMYWYRQDPGQGLRLIYYSQIVNDFQKGDIAEGYSVSREKKESFPLTVTSAQKNPTAFYLCASRSTSGGFTDTQYFGPGTRLTVL.

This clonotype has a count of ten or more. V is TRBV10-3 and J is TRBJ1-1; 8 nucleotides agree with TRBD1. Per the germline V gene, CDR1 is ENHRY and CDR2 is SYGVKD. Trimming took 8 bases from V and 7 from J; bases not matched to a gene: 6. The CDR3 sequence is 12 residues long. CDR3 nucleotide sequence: TGTGCCATCGGAGGGACAGGTGGTGAAGCTTTCTTT. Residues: CAIGGTGGEAFF.

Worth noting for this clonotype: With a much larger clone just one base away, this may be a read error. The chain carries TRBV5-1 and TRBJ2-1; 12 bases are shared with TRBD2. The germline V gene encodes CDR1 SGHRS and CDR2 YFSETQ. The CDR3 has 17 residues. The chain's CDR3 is CASSLRTSGVVLNEQLF. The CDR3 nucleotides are TGCGCCAGCAGCTTAAGGACTAGCGGGGTTGTTTTGAATGAGCAGCTCTTC.

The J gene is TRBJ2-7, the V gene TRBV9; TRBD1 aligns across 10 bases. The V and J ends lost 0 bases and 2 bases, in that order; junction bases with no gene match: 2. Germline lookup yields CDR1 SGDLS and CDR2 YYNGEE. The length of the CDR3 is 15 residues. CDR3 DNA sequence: TGTGCCAGCAGCGTAGGGGACAGGGGAACCTACGAGCAGTACTTC. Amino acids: CASSVGDRGTYEQYF.

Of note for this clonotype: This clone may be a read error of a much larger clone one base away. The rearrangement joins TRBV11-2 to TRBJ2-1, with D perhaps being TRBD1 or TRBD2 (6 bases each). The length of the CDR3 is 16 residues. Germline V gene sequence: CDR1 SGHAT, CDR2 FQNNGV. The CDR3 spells CASSLMGGGSYNEQSF. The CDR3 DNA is TGTGCCAGCAGCTTAATGGGGGGCGGCTCCTACAATGAGCAGTCCTTC. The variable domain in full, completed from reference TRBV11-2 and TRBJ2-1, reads EAGVAQSPRYKIIEKRQSVAFWCNPISGHATLYWYQQILGQGPKLLIQFQNNGVVDDSQLPKDRFSAERLKGVDSTLKIQPAKLEDSAVYLCASSLMGGGSYNEQSFGPGTRLTVL.

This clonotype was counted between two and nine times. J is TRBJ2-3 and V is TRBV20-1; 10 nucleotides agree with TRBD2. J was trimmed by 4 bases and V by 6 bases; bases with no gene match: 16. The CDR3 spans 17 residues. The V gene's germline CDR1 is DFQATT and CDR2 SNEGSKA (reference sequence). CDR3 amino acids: CSAERGGDPLRADTQYF. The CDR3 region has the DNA TGCAGTGCGGAGCGGGGGGGCGATCCCCTACGGGCAGATACGCAGTATTTT.

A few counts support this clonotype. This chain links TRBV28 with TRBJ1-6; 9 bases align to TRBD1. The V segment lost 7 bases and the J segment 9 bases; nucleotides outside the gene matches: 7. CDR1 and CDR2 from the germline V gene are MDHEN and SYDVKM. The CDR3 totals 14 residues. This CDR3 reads CASINRGLSSPLHF. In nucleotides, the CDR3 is TGTGCCAGCATTAACAGGGGGCTTAGTTCACCCCTCCACTTT.

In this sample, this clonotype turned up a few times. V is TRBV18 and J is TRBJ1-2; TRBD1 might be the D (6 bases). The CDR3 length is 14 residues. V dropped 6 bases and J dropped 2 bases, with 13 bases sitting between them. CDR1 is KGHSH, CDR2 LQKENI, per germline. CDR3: CASSAGTNNYGYTF. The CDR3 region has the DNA TGTGCCAGCTCCGCCGGGACAAACAACTATGGCTACACCTTC.

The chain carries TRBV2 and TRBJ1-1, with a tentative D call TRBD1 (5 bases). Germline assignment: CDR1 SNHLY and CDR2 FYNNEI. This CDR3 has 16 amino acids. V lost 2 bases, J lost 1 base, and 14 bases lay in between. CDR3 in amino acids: CASSELTVFWNTEAFF. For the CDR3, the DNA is TGTGCCAGCAGTGAATTGACAGTCTTTTGGAACACTGAAGCTTTCTTT.

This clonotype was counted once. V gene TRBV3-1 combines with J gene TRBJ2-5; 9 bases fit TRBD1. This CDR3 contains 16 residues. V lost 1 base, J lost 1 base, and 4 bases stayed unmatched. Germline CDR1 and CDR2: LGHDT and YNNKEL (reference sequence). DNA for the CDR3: TGTGCCAGCAGCCAAGCCTGGACAGGGGTCCAAGAGACCCAGTACTTC. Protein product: CASSQAWTGVQETQYF.

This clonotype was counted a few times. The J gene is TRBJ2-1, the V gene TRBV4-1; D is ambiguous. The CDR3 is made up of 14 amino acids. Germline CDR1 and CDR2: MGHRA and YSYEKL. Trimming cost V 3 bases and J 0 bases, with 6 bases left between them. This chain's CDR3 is CASSQGDSYNEQFF. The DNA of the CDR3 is TGCGCCAGCAGCCAGGGTGACTCCTACAATGAGCAGTTCTTC.

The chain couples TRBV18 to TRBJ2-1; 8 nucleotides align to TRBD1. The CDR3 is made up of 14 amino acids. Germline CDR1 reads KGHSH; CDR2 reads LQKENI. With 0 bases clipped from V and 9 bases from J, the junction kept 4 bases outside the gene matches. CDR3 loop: CASSPPRDRSEQFF. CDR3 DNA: TGTGCCAGCTCACCACCCCGGGACAGGAGTGAGCAGTTCTTC. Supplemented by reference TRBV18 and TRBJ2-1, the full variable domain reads NAGVMQNPRHLVRRRGQEARLRCSPMKGHSHVYWYRQLPEEGLKFMVYLQKENIIDESGMPKERFSAEFPKEGPSILRIQQVVRGDSAAYFCASSPPRDRSEQFFGPGTRLTVL.

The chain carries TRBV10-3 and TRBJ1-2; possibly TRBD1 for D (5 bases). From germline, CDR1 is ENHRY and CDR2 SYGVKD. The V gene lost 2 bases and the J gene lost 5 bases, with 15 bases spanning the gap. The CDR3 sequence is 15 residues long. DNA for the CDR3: TGTGCCATCAGTGAGCCCGCGCGGGGCTGGTATGGCTACACCTTC. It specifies CAISEPARGWYGYTF.

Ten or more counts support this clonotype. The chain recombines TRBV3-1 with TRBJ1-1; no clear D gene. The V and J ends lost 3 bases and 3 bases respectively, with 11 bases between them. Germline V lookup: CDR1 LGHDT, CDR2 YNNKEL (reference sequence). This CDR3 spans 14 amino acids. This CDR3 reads CASSQAALYTEAFF. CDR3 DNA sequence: TGTGCCAGCAGCCAGGCGGCGCTTTACACTGAAGCTTTCTTT.